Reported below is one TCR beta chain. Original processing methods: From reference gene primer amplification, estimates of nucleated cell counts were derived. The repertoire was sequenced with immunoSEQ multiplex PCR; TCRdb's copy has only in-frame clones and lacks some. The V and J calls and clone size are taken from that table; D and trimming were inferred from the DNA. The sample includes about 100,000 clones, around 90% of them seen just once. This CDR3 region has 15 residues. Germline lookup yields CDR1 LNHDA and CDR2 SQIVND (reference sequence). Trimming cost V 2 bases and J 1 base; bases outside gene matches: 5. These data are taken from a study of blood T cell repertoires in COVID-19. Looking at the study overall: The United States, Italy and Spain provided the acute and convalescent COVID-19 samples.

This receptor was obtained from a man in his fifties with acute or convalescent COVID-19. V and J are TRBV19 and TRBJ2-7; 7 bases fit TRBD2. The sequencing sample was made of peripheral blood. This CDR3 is CASSILASGSYEQYF. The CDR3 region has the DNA TGTGCCAGTAGTATACTCGCTAGCGGTTCCTACGAGCAGTACTTC.